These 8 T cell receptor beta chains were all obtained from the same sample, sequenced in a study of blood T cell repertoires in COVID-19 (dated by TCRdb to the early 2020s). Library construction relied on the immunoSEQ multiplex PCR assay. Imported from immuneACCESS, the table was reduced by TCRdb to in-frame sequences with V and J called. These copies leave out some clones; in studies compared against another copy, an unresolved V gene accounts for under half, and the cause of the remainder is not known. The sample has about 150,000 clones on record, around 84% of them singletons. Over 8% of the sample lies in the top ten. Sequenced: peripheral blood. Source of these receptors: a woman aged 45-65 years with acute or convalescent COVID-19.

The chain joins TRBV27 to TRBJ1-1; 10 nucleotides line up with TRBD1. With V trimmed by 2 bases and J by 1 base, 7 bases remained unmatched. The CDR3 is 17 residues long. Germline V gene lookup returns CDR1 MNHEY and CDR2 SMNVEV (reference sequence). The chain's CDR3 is CASSLRGTGVTNTEAFF. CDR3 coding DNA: TGTGCCAGCAGTTTAAGAGGGACAGGGGTGACGAACACTGAAGCTTTCTTT.

Here the CDR3 reads CASSGTGKGDTEAFF. The DNA of the CDR3 is TGTGCCAGCAGCGGGACAGGGAAGGGGGACACTGAAGCTTTCTTT. The V and J genes are TRBV6-2 or TRBV6-3 and TRBJ1-1; 9 bases fit TRBD1. The CDR3 runs to 15 residues. Germline CDR1 and CDR2: MNHEY and SVGEGT. The trim removed 6 bases at V and 3 bases at J, leaving 8 bases unmatched.

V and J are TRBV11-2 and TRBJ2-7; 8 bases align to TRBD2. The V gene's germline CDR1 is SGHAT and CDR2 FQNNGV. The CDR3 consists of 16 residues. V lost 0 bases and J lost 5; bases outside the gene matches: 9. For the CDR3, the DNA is TGTGCCAGCAGCTTAGATCGGAGCGGGAGTTCGGACGAGCAGTACTTC. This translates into CASSLDRSGSSDEQYF.

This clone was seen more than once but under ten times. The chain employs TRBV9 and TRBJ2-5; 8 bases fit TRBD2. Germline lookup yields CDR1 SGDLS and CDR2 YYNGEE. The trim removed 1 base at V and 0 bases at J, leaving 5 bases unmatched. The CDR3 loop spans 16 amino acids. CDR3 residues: CASSVTPRGDQETQYF. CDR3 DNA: TGTGCCAGCAGCGTAACCCCGCGGGGGGACCAAGAGACCCAGTACTTC.

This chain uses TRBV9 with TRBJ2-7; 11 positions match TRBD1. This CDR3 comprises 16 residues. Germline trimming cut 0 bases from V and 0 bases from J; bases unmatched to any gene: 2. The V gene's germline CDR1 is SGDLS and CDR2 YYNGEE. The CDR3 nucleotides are TGTGCCAGCAGCGTAGCCGGGACAGGGGGCTCCTACGAGCAGTACTTC. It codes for CASSVAGTGGSYEQYF.

The CDR3 nucleotides read TGTGCCAGCAGCTTAGCGTCAGGGCGAGAGGGCTACACCTTC. Translation: CASSLASGREGYTF. The rearrangement uses TRBV7-2 and TRBJ1-2, with D possibly being TRBD1 (5 bases). Germline V lookup: CDR1 SGHTA, CDR2 FQGNSA. V was pared by 0 bases and J by 8 bases, with 13 bases between. The CDR3 length is 14 residues. The full variable domain, in which reference TRBV7-2 and TRBJ1-2 provide the parts outside the CDR3, is GAGVSQSPSNKVTEKGKDVELRCDPISGHTALYWYRQSLGQGLEFLIYFQGNSAPDKSGLPSDRFSAERTGGSVSTLTIQRTQQEDSAVYLCASSLASGREGYTFGSGTRLTVV.

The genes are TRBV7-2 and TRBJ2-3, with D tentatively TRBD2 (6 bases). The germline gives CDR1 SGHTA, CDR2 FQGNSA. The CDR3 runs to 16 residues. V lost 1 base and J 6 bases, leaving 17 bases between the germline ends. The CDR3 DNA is TGTGCCAGCAGCTTAGAAAGGCCCTCACGGGGGGATACGCAGTATTTT. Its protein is CASSLERPSRGDTQYF.

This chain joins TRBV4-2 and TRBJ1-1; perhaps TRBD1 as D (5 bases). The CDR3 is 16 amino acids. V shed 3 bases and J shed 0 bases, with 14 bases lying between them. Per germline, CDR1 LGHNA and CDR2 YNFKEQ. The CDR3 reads CASSHGGGGVNTEAFF. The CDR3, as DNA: TGTGCCAGCAGCCATGGGGGGGGTGGTGTGAACACTGAAGCTTTCTTT.